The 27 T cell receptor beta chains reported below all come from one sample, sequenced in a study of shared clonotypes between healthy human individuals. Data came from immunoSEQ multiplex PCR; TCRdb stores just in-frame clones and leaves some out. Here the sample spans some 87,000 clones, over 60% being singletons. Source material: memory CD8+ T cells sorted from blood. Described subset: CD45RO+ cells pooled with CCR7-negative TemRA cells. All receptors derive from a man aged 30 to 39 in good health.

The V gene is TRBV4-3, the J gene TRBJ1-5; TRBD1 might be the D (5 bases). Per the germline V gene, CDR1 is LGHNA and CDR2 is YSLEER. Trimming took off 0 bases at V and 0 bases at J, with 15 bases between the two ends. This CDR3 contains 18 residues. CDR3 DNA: TGCGCCAGCAGCCAAGATGGGGGGAGAGGAGTTAGCAATCAGCCCCAGCATTTT. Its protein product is CASSQDGGRGVSNQPQHF.

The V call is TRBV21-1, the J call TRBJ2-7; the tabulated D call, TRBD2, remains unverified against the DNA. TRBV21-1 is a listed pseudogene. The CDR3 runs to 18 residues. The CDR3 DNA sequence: TGTGCCAGCAGCTCACCGGGACTAGCGGGAGGACTCTCCTACGAGCAGTACTTC. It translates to CASSSPGLAGGLSYEQYF.

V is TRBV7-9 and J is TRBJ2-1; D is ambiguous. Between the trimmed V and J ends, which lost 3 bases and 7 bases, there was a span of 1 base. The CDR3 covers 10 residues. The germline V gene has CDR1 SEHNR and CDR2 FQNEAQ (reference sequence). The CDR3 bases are TGTGCCAGCAGCTTTAATGAGCAGTTCTTC. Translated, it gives CASSFNEQFF.

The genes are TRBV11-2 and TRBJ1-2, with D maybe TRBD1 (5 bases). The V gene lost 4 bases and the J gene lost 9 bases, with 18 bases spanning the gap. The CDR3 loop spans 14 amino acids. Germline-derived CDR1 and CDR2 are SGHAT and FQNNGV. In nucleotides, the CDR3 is TGTGCCAGCAGCTCAGTTCCCCGGGGCAAGAGCTACACCTTC. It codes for CASSSVPRGKSYTF.

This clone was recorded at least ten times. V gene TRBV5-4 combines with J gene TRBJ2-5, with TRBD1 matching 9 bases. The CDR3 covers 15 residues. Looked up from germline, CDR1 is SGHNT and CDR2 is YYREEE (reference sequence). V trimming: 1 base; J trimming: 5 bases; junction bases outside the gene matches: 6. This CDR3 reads CASSLNVGTGETQYF. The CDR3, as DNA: TGTGCCAGCAGCTTGAATGTTGGGACAGGGGAGACCCAGTACTTC.

DNA of the CDR3: TGTGCCAGCCGAGGGTGGATTGGGAGAGATACGCAGTATTTT. This sequence encodes CASRGWIGRDTQYF. This chain connects TRBV5-6 to TRBJ2-3, with D possibly matching TRBD2 (5 bases). The CDR3 runs 14 residues. The V end lost 7 bases, the J end lost 5 bases, and 17 bases lay between the germline ends. CDR1 SGHDT and CDR2 YYEEEE come from the germline V gene.

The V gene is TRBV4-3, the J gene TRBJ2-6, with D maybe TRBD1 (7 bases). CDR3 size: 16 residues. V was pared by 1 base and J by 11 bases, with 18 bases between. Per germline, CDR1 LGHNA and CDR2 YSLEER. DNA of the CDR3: TGCGCCAGCAGCCAAGCCCCAGGGGGGAGCGTGGACGTCCTGACTTTC. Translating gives CASSQAPGGSVDVLTF.

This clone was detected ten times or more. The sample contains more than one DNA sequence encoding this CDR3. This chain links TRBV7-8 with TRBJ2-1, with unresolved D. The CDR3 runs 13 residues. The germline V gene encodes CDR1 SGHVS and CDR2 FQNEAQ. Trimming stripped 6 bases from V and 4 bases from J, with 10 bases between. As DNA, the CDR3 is TGTGCCAGCAGTTTGATGTCTTACAATGAGCAGTTCTTC. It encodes CASSLMSYNEQFF.

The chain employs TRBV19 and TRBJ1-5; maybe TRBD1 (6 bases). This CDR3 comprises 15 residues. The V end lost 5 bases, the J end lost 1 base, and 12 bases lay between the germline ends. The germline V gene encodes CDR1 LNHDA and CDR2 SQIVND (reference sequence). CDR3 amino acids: CASSPFQGSNQPQHF. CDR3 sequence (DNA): TGTGCCAGTAGTCCTTTCCAGGGGAGCAATCAGCCCCAGCATTTT.

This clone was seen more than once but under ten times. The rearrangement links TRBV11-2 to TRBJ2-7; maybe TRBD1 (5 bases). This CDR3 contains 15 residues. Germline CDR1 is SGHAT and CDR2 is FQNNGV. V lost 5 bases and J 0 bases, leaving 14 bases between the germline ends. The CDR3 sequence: CASSPQLGLSYEQYF. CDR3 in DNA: TGTGCCAGCAGCCCCCAATTGGGGCTCTCCTACGAGCAGTACTTC.

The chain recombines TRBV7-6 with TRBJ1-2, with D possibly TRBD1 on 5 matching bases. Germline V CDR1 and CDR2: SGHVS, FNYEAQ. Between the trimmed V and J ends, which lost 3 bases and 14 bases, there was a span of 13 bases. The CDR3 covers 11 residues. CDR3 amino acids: CASSLGGSGTF. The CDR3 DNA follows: TGTGCCAGCAGCTTGGGAGGTTCAGGGACCTTC. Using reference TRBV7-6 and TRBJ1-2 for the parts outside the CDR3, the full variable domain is GAGVSQSPRYKVTKRGQDVALRCDPISGHVSLYWYRQALGQGPEFLTYFNYEAQQDKSGLPNDRFSAERPEGSISTLTIQRTEQRDSAMYRCASSLGGSGTFGSGTRLTVV.

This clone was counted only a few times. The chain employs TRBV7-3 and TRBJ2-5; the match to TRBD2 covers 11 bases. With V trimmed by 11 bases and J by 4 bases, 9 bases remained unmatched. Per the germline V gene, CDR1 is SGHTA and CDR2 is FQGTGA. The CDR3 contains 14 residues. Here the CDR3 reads CAGHSGRVGETQYF. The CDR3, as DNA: TGTGCCGGACATAGCGGGAGGGTGGGAGAGACCCAGTACTTC.

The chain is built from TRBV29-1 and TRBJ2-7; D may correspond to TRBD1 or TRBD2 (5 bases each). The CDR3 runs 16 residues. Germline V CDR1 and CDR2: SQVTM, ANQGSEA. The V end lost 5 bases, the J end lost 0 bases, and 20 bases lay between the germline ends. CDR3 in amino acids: CSVMGEWPFLSYEQYF. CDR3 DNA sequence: TGCAGCGTTATGGGGGAATGGCCCTTCCTCTCCTACGAGCAGTACTTC.

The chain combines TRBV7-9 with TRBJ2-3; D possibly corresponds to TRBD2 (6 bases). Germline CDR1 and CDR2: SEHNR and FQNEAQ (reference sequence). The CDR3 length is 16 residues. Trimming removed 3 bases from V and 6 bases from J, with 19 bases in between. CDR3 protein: CASSLEGVVYLDTQYF. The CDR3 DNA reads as TGTGCCAGCAGCTTGGAGGGTGTTGTGTACTTGGATACGCAGTATTTT.

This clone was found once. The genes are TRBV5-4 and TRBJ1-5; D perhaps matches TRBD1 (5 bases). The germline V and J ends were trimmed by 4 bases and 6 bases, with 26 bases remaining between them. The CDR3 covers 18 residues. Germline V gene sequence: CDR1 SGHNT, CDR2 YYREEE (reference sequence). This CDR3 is CASSPPDLVTFGTQPQHF. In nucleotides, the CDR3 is TGTGCCAGCAGCCCACCGGACCTTGTCACGTTCGGGACTCAGCCCCAGCATTTT.

The CDR3 bases are TGTGCCAGCAGCTTAGAATCCAGGGGCACTAGGGGGGCCAACGTCCTGACTTTC. Protein: CASSLESRGTRGANVLTF. The V call is TRBV7-9, the J call TRBJ2-6; tentatively, D is TRBD1 (6 bases). The ends were cut back, 1 base at V and 4 bases at J, with 17 bases in the middle. Germline CDR1 reads SEHNR; CDR2 reads FQNEAQ (reference sequence). The CDR3 is made up of 18 amino acids.

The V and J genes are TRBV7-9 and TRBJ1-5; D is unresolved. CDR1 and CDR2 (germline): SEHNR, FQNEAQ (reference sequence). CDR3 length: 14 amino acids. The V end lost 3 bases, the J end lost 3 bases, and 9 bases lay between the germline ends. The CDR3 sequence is CASSFAGFNQPQHF. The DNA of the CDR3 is TGTGCCAGCAGCTTCGCCGGTTTCAATCAGCCCCAGCATTTT.

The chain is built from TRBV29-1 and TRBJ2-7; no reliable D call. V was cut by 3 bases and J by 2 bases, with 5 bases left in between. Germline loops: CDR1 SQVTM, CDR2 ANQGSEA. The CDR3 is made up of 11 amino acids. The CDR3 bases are TGCAGCGTTGAGATAACCTACGAGCAGTACTTC. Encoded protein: CSVEITYEQYF.

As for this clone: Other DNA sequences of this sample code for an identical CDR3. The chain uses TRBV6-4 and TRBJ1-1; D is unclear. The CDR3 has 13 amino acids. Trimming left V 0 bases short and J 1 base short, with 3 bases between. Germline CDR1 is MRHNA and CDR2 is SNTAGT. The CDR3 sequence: CASSDSENTEAFF. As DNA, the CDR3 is TGTGCCAGCAGTGACTCGGAGAACACTGAAGCTTTCTTT.

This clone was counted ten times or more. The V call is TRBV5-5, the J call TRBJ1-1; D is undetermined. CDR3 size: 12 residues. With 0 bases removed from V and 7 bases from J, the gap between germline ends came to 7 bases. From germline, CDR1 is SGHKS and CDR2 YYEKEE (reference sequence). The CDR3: CASSLGISEAFF. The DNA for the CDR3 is TGTGCCAGCAGCTTGGGTATCAGTGAAGCTTTCTTT. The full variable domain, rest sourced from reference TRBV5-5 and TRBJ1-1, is DAGVTQSPTHLIKTRGQQVTLRCSPISGHKSVSWYQQVLGQGPQFIFQYYEKEERGRGNFPDRFSARQFPNYSSELNVNALLLGDSALYLCASSLGISEAFFGQGTRLTVV.

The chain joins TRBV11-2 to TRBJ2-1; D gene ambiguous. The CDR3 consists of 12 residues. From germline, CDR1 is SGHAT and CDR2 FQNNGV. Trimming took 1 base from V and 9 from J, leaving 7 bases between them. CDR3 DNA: TGTGCCAGCAGCTTAGGGGGTGGTGAGCAGTTCTTC. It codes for CASSLGGGEQFF.

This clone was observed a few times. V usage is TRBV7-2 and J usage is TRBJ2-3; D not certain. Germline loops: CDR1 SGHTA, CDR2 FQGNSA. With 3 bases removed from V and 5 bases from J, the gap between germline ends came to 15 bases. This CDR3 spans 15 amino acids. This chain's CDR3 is CASSLKAGWGDTQYF. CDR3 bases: TGTGCCAGCAGCTTGAAAGCCGGGTGGGGAGATACGCAGTATTTT.

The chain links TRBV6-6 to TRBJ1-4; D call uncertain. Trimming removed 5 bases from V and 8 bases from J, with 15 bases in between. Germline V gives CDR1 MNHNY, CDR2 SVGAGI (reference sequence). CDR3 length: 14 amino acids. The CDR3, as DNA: TGTGCCAGCAGTCCGACCAACTCAGGAGAAAAACTGTTTTTT. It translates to CASSPTNSGEKLFF.

This chain's CDR3 is CASSPFRGYSYEQYF. The DNA of the CDR3 is TGTGCCAGCAGTCCTTTTCGCGGGTACTCCTACGAGCAGTACTTC. The V call is TRBV27, the J call TRBJ2-7, with a weak D call TRBD2 (5 bases). V dropped 5 bases and J dropped 0 bases, with 14 bases sitting between them. Per the germline V gene, CDR1 is MNHEY and CDR2 is SMNVEV (reference sequence). This CDR3 is 15 amino acids long.

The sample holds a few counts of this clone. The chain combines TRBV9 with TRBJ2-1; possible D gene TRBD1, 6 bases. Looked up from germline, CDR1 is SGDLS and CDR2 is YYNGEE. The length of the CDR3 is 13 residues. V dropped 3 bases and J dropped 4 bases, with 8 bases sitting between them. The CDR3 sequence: CASSGGGYNEQFF. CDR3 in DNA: TGTGCCAGCAGCGGAGGGGGATACAATGAGCAGTTCTTC. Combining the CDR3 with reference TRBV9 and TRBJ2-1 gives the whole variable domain DSGVTQTPKHLITATGQRVTLRCSPRSGDLSVYWYQQSLDQGLQFLIQYYNGEERAKGNILERFSAQQFPDLHSELNLSSLELGDSALYFCASSGGGYNEQFFGPGTRLTVL.

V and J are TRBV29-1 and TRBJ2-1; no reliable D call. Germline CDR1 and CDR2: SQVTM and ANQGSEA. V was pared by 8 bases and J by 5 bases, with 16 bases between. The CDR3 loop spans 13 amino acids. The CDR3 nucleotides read TGCAGCCACAAGCCGCCTGCACACAATGAGCAGTTCTTC. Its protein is CSHKPPAHNEQFF.

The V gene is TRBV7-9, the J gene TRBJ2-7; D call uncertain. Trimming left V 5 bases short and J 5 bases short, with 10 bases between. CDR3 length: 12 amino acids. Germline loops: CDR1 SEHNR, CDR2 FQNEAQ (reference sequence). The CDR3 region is CASSLGSDEQYF. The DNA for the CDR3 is TGTGCCAGCAGCCTAGGGTCGGACGAGCAGTACTTC. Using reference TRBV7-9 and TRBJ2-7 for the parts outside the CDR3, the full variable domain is DTGVSQNPRHKITKRGQNVTFRCDPISEHNRLYWYRQTLGQGPEFLTYFQNEAQLEKSRLLSDRFSAERPKGSFSTLEIQRTEQGDSAMYLCASSLGSDEQYFGPGTRLTVT.